This T cell receptor beta chain was sequenced for a study of T cell repertoires in cytomegalovirus infection. Study-level results: Clonotype analysis showed dominance of the ex vivo response by HLA-C-restricted CMV-specific TCR beta clonotypes.

TCRdb used MiXCR to reprocess the reads, holding one entry per CDR3 protein. The sample lists roughly 280,000 distinct CDR3 sequences, roughly 9.1% seen once, with roughly 16% in the top ten. Per germline, CDR1 MDHEN and CDR2 SYDVKM. CDR3 size: 16 residues. V shed 2 bases and J shed 1 base, with 14 bases lying between them. This clonotype was seen a few times. The antigen is unknown. V is TRBV28 and J is TRBJ1-1, with D unclear. Sequencing used PBMCs. This sequence originates from a human donor in good health (CMV status not recorded). Some clones in this sample may be carry-over from other donors' samples. The CDR3 nucleotides read TGTGCCAGCAGTTTAGTCCCTGATTTCGGGAACACTGAAGCTTTCTTT. Its protein product is CASSLVPDFGNTEAFF.